Following are 16 T cell receptor beta chains from one sample sequenced in a study of T cell responses to AZD1222 COVID-19 vaccine. TCRdb keeps only in-frame clones here, not all; method: immunoSEQ multiplex PCR. The table lists 150,000 to 200,000 clones, approximately 90% of them singletons, with about 1.5% in the top ten. The sample here was peripheral blood, taken 28 days after the second AZD1222 dose. Receptors were obtained from an adult who received the AZD1222 COVID-19 vaccine.

The chain is built from TRBV7-2 and TRBJ2-7, with D unresolved. CDR3 length: 13 residues. The germline V and J ends were trimmed by 5 bases and 7 bases, with 15 bases remaining between them. Germline V gene data show CDR1 as SGHTA and CDR2 as FQGNSA. The CDR3 protein is CASSLNSRPEQYF. DNA of the CDR3: TGTGCCAGCAGCCTAAACTCCCGACCGGAGCAGTACTTC.

This chain joins TRBV11-2 and TRBJ1-2, with 7 bases lining up with TRBD1. Germline V CDR1 and CDR2: SGHAT, FQNNGV. This CDR3 has 13 residues. J lost 7 bases, V lost 5 bases, and 7 bases had no gene match. The CDR3 coding sequence is TGTGCCAGCAGCCCTGACAGGGCCGGTGGCTACACCTTC. Protein product: CASSPDRAGGYTF. Together with reference TRBV11-2 and TRBJ1-2, the CDR3 gives the full variable domain: EAGVAQSPRYKIIEKRQSVAFWCNPISGHATLYWYQQILGQGPKLLIQFQNNGVVDDSQLPKDRFSAERLKGVDSTLKIQPAKLEDSAVYLCASSPDRAGGYTFGSGTRLTVV.

J is TRBJ1-2 and V is TRBV11-2; 7 nucleotides align to TRBD1. The CDR3 sequence is 14 residues long. J lost 6 bases, V lost 1 base, and 5 bases had no gene match. Germline CDR1 SGHAT, CDR2 FQNNGV. The CDR3 sequence is CASSLGWTGDGYTF. As DNA, the CDR3 is TGTGCCAGCAGCTTAGGGTGGACAGGCGATGGCTACACCTTC.

The chain couples TRBV30 to TRBJ1-2, with D unclear. The CDR3 length is 15 residues. V lost 2 bases, J lost 8 bases, and 21 bases lay in between. CDR1 and CDR2 (germline): GTSNPN, SVGIG (reference sequence). CDR3 residues: CAWSSWPLQKGGYTF. The CDR3 DNA sequence: TGTGCCTGGAGTTCCTGGCCCCTACAAAAGGGAGGCTACACCTTC.

V and J are TRBV12-3 or TRBV12-4 and TRBJ1-5; the match to TRBD1 covers 8 bases. The CDR3 consists of 12 residues. With 6 bases clipped from V and 11 bases from J, the junction kept 6 bases outside the gene matches. The DNA for the CDR3 is TGTGCCAGCAGAGGACAGGGTGCCGCCCAGCATTTT. This codes for CASRGQGAAQHF.

This chain uses TRBV19 with TRBJ1-1; D unresolved. This CDR3 comprises 15 residues. Trimming cost V 7 bases and J 0 bases, with 15 bases left between them. Germline assignment: CDR1 LNHDA and CDR2 SQIVND (reference sequence). The CDR3 loop is CASTPGNTMNTEAFF. As DNA, the CDR3 is TGTGCCAGTACCCCGGGGAACACAATGAACACTGAAGCTTTCTTT.

The chain combines TRBV4-1 with TRBJ2-1; D remains ambiguous. V shed 3 bases and J shed 4 bases, with 7 bases lying between them. CDR1 MGHRA and CDR2 YSYEKL come from the germline V gene. This CDR3 has 13 amino acids. CDR3 loop: CASSQDHYNEQFF. The CDR3 DNA sequence: TGCGCCAGCAGCCAGGACCATTACAATGAGCAGTTCTTC.

J is TRBJ2-3 and V is TRBV11-2; tentatively, D is TRBD1 or TRBD2 (7 bases each). The CDR3 extends over 16 amino acids. CDR1 SGHAT and CDR2 FQNNGV come from the germline V gene. The V gene lost 4 bases and the J gene lost 2 bases, with 16 bases spanning the gap. CDR3 in amino acids: CASSSYRGGTTDTQYF. As DNA, the CDR3 is TGTGCCAGCAGCTCGTACAGGGGAGGGACCACAGATACGCAGTATTTT.

The DNA for the CDR3 is TGTGCCAGCAGTCGCGCGGAGGTGGCAGTTAGGAAAAAACTGTTTTTT. It encodes CASSRAEVAVRKKLFF. The chain has TRBV28 and TRBJ1-4; no definite D call. This CDR3 has 16 residues. Trimming removed 5 bases at V and 9 bases at J, with 22 bases between. Germline V gene data show CDR1 as MDHEN and CDR2 as SYDVKM.

This clone was seen a few times. The V and J genes are TRBV5-1 and TRBJ1-6; D is unclear. There are 14 residues in the CDR3. V dropped 3 bases and J dropped 5 bases, with 9 bases sitting between them. Per the germline V gene, CDR1 is SGHRS and CDR2 is YFSETQ. In DNA, the CDR3 is TGCGCCAGCAGCTCTGACGCCGATAATTCACCCCTCCACTTT. It is translated as CASSSDADNSPLHF.

This chain links TRBV29-1 with TRBJ2-3, with TRBD2 identical over 8 bases. The CDR3 consists of 15 residues. With 1 base clipped from V and 7 bases from J, the junction kept 10 bases outside the gene matches. The germline V gene has CDR1 SQVTM and CDR2 ANQGSEA. CDR3: CSVEGRGGISYTQYF. The CDR3 nucleotides read TGCAGCGTTGAAGGACGCGGGGGGATATCATATACGCAGTATTTT.

The CDR3 DNA follows: TGTGCCAGCAGCCCCGTGCGGGACACCCGCTCCTACGAGCAGTACTTC. Translation: CASSPVRDTRSYEQYF. The chain joins TRBV28 to TRBJ2-7; tentatively, D is TRBD1 or TRBD2 (6 bases each). Trimming removed 6 bases from V and 0 bases from J, with 18 bases in between. The CDR3 has 16 amino acids. Germline CDR1 reads MDHEN; CDR2 reads SYDVKM.

About this clone itself: Other DNA sequences in this specimen translate into the identical CDR3. V and J are TRBV7-9 and TRBJ1-2, with D unclear. Deletions cut 5 bases from V and 4 bases from J, with 8 bases between. CDR1 SEHNR and CDR2 FQNEAQ come from the germline V gene (reference sequence). This CDR3 contains 12 residues. This CDR3 is CASSPDSYGYTF. The DNA for the CDR3 is TGTGCCAGCAGCCCCGATTCCTATGGCTACACCTTC.

This chain uses TRBV7-9 with TRBJ1-4; TRBD1 might be the D (5 bases). V lost 1 base and J lost 10, with 19 bases in between. The CDR3 is 16 amino acids. Germline assignment: CDR1 SEHNR and CDR2 FQNEAQ (reference sequence). The CDR3: CASSLVGDSLMGKLFF. CDR3 nucleotide sequence: TGTGCCAGCAGCTTAGTAGGCGACAGCTTGATGGGAAAACTGTTTTTT. Full variable domain (remainder filled in from reference TRBV7-9 and TRBJ1-4): DTGVSQNPRHKITKRGQNVTFRCDPISEHNRLYWYRQTLGQGPEFLTYFQNEAQLEKSRLLSDRFSAERPKGSFSTLEIQRTEQGDSAMYLCASSLVGDSLMGKLFFGSGTQLSVL.

The genes are TRBV6-5 and TRBJ1-5, with 7 bases aligning to TRBD1. There are 15 residues in the CDR3. The ends lost 6 bases at V and 0 bases at J; junction bases unmatched: 5. Germline V gene sequence: CDR1 MNHEY, CDR2 SVGAGI. Here the CDR3 reads CASRSGQLSNQPQHF. The CDR3 nucleotides are TGTGCCAGCAGGTCGGGACAGCTTAGCAATCAGCCCCAGCATTTT.

The chain combines TRBV5-1 with TRBJ2-3; 8 bases map to TRBD1. The CDR3 totals 16 residues. J was trimmed by 1 base and V by 0 bases; bases with no gene match: 4. CDR1 is SGHRS and CDR2 is YFSETQ in the germline V gene. Written as DNA, the CDR3 is TGCGCCAGCAGCTTGGGGACAGGGATGGGCACAGATACGCAGTATTTT. Amino acid sequence: CASSLGTGMGTDTQYF.